Listed below are T cell receptor beta chains from one sample, sequenced in a study of shared clonotypes between healthy human individuals. Profiling relied on immunoSEQ multiplex PCR, and the TCRdb table lists in-frame clones only, not all of them. The table includes about 2 million clones, 85% to 95% detected once. The sample consisted of naive CD4+ T cells sorted from blood. The receptors shown here come from a man aged 18 to 35 in good health. CDR3s include the opening cysteine and the closing phenylalanine or tryptophan. A D gene is named only where the DNA matches it firmly. Size is omitted from some rows. Given values are once, few, many or a class for expanded clones.

j_gene	v_gene	d_gene	abundance	CDR3nt	CDR3aa
TRBJ2-5	TRBV9	TRBD1	.	TGTGCCAGCAGCGTAGGGGACAGGATTTACCAAGAGACCCAGTACTTC	CASSVGDRIYQETQYF
TRBJ2-5	TRBV5-6	.	.	TGTGCCAGCAGCTGGGCTGGGACTTATCGAGAGACCCAGTACTTC	CASSWAGTYRETQYF
TRBJ1-3	TRBV30	.	.	TGTGCCTGGAGGGAGGTAGGCCACGGAAACACCATATATTTT	CAWREVGHGNTIYF
TRBJ2-2	TRBV10-2	.	.	TGCGCCAGCAGCTACGGACTTGTCGGGGAGCTGTTTTTT	CASSYGLVGELFF
TRBJ2-5	TRBV30	TRBD2	.	TGTGCCTGGAAGGGTAGCGGGGGGTCGGGGGAGACCCAGTACTTC	CAWKGSGGSGETQYF
TRBJ2-6	TRBV18	.	.	TGTGCCAGCTCACCAGTAGGCTGGGCTGGGGCCAACGTCCTGACTTTC	CASSPVGWAGANVLTF
TRBJ2-3	TRBV6-5	TRBD1	.	TGTGCCAGCAGTTTCGACAGGGGGCTGGTCACAGATACGCAGTATTTT	CASSFDRGLVTDTQYF
TRBJ2-2	TRBV30	TRBD2	.	TGTGCCTGGAGGTCCCGACTAGCGGGAGCACCCGGGGAGCTGTTTTTT	CAWRSRLAGAPGELFF
TRBJ2-1	TRBV30	TRBD1	.	TGTGCCTGGAGTGGGGACAGTCCCTACAATGAGCAGTTCTTC	CAWSGDSPYNEQFF
TRBJ1-4	TRBV2	TRBD1	.	TGTGCCAGCAGGGACAGGGGGCGGTTCGAAGAAAAACTGTTTTTT	CASRDRGRFEEKLFF
TRBJ2-7	TRBV28	.	.	TGTGCCAGCAGTTCCCGGATAGGTTTCTCCTACGAGCAGTACTTC	CASSSRIGFSYEQYF
TRBJ2-7	TRBV6-1	.	.	TGTGCCAGCAGTGAAAGTAACCTAGGTCCCTACGAGCAGTACTTC	CASSESNLGPYEQYF
TRBJ2-5	TRBV5-1	TRBD2	.	TGCGCCAGCAGCTCCCGACTAGCTGACGAGACCCAGTACTTC	CASSSRLADETQYF
TRBJ2-3	TRBV9	.	.	TGTGCCAGCAGCGAAATAGCGGCTAGCACAGATACGCAGTATTTT	CASSEIAASTDTQYF
TRBJ2-1	TRBV27	.	.	TGTGCCAGCAGTTTATCCATGATTGGTGAGCAGTTCTTC	CASSLSMIGEQFF
TRBJ1-2	TRBV11-2	TRBD1	.	TGTGCCAGCAGCGGGACAGGGGACTATGGCTACACCTTC	CASSGTGDYGYTF
TRBJ1-5	TRBV18	.	.	TGTGCCAGCTCACCAATGGGTTATAGCAATCAGCCCCAGCATTTT	CASSPMGYSNQPQHF
TRBJ1-5	TRBV5-3	.	once	TGTGCCAGAAGCTTTAGAGTCCTCAGCAATCAGCCCCAGCATTTT	CARSFRVLSNQPQHF
TRBJ2-7	TRBV5-4	TRBD1	.	TGTGCCAGCAGCGGGCGGACAGGGCAGGGCGAGCAGTACTTC	CASSGRTGQGEQYF
TRBJ1-1	TRBV6-6	.	.	TGTGCCAGCAGCCCTGGGGTGAGGAACACTGAAGCTTTCTTT	CASSPGVRNTEAFF
TRBJ2-5	TRBV5-6	TRBD2	few	TGTGCCAGCAGCTTGTTTGCTAGCGGGGGCGAGACCCAGTACTTC	CASSLFASGGETQYF
TRBJ2-7	TRBV7-9	TRBD2	.	TGTGCCAGCAGCTTAGGGCTAGCGGGGTCCTACGAGCAGTACTTC	CASSLGLAGSYEQYF
TRBJ1-1	TRBV5-4	.	.	TGTGCCAGCAGCCCAACAGGGTCTGACACTGAAGCTTTCTTT	CASSPTGSDTEAFF
TRBJ2-6	TRBV6-1	.	.	TGTGCCAGCGAAAGCGGCTCTGGGGCCAACGTCCTGACTTTC	CASESGSGANVLTF
TRBJ2-1	TRBV7-9	.	.	TGTGCCAGCAGCTCCCCCGGGGTGAATGAGCAGTTCTTC	CASSSPGVNEQFF
TRBJ2-5	TRBV27	.	.	TGTGCCAGCAGGATACTAGCTGGGGAGACCCAGTACTTC	CASRILAGETQYF
TRBJ1-5	TRBV19	.	.	TGTGCCAGTAGTATTCGGGTCTCCCTAGGGAGCAATCAGCCCCAGCATTTT	CASSIRVSLGSNQPQHF
TRBJ1-1	TRBV19	.	.	TGTGCCAGCCTGGAGGGCGGACGGCTGAACACTGAAGCTTTCTTT	CASLEGGRLNTEAFF
TRBJ1-4	TRBV9	.	.	TGTGCCAGCAGCGTACAGGGCGGGGAGCAGAAAGAAAAACTGTTTTTT	CASSVQGGEQKEKLFF
TRBJ2-7	TRBV2	.	.	TGTGCCAGCAGTGTGGCCGCACTACAGCAGTACTTC	CASSVAALQQYF
TRBJ1-3	TRBV10-3	TRBD1	.	TGTGCCGTGGGACAGGGGGCTGGAAACACCATATATTTT	CAVGQGAGNTIYF
TRBJ1-1	TRBV18	.	.	TGTGCCAGCTCAGGGATTGGGACGGTGAACACTGAAGCTTTCTTT	CASSGIGTVNTEAFF
TRBJ2-1	TRBV10-3	TRBD1	.	TGTGCCATCAGTGAAGACAGGGAATACAATGAGCAGTTCTTC	CAISEDREYNEQFF
TRBJ1-6	TRBV5-1	.	.	TGCGCCAGCAGCTTGGATCCGACAGCGGGTAATTCACCCCTCCACTTT	CASSLDPTAGNSPLHF
TRBJ2-7	TRBV5-4	TRBD1	.	TGTGCCAGCAGCTCCGGACAGGCAGGCCCCTACGAGCAGTACTTC	CASSSGQAGPYEQYF
TRBJ2-3	TRBV29-1	.	.	TGCAGCGTTGAGGGCGGGCCCAGCACAGATACGCAGTATTTT	CSVEGGPSTDTQYF
TRBJ2-7	TRBV11-3	.	.	TGTGCCAGCAGCTTAGGGGGAGGCTCCTACGAGCAGTACTTC	CASSLGGGSYEQYF
TRBJ1-1	TRBV7-2	TRBD1	.	TGTGCCAGCAGTCGACAGGGGTGGGCTGAAGCTTTCTTT	CASSRQGWAEAFF
TRBJ1-6	TRBV9	TRBD1	.	TGTGCCAGCAGCGTAGAGAGGGAGACAGGGATCGGGGATCCCCTCCACTTT	CASSVERETGIGDPLHF
TRBJ1-3	TRBV5-1	.	.	TGCGCCAGCAGCTTGGCGGGACAATCTGGAAACACCATATATTTT	CASSLAGQSGNTIYF
TRBJ1-6	TRBV6-5	.	.	TGTGCCAGCAGTCAGGGTTTGAATTCACCCCTCCACTTT	CASSQGLNSPLHF
TRBJ2-7	TRBV7-9	.	.	TGTGCCAGCAGCTCGAAGTTTCCCGAGACAATACCCTACGAGCAGTACTTC	CASSSKFPETIPYEQYF
TRBJ1-4	TRBV4-1	.	.	TGCGCCGGGGCTTATGCAACTAATGAAAAACTGTTTTTT	CAGAYATNEKLFF